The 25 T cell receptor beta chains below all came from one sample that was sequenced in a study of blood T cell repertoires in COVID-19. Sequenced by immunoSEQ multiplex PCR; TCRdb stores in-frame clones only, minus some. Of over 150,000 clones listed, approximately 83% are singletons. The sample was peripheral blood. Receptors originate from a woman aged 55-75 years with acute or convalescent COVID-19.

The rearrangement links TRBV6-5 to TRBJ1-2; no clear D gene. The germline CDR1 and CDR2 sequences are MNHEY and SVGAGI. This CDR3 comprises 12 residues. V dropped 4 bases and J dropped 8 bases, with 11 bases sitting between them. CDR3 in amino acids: CASSSPAGGYTF. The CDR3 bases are TGTGCCAGCAGTTCGCCGGCGGGAGGCTACACCTTC.

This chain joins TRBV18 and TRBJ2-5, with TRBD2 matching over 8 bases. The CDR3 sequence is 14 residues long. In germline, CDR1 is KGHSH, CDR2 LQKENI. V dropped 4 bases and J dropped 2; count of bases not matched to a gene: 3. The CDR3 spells CASSRQRGQETQYF. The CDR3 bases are TGTGCCAGCTCACGACAGCGGGGGCAAGAGACCCAGTACTTC.

The CDR3 DNA is TGTGCCACCCTAAAGGGGGGGACTAATGAAAAACTGTTTTTT. This codes for CATLKGGTNEKLFF. The gene calls are TRBV28 and TRBJ1-4, with D possibly matching TRBD1 (6 bases). Deletions cut 10 bases from V and 2 bases from J, with 14 bases between. This CDR3 is 14 amino acids long. Germline assignment: CDR1 MDHEN and CDR2 SYDVKM.

The DNA for the CDR3 is TGTGCCAGCTCCAGGACAGGGGGCTTCTATGGCTACACCTTC. Translated, it gives CASSRTGGFYGYTF. The chain carries TRBV2 and TRBJ1-2, with 11 bases identical to TRBD1. The CDR3 contains 14 residues. The V gene's germline CDR1 is SNHLY and CDR2 FYNNEI. V lost 8 bases, J lost 4 bases, and 6 bases stayed unmatched.

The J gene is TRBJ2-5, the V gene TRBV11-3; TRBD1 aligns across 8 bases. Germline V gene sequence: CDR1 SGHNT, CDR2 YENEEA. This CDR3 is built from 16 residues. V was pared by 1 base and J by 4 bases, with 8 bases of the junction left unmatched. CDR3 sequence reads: CASSLVFDRGRETQYF. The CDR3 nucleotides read TGTGCCAGCAGCTTAGTATTCGACAGGGGAAGAGAGACCCAGTACTTC. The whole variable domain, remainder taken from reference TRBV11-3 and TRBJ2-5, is EAGVVQSPRYKIIEKKQPVAFWCNPISGHNTLYWYLQNLGQGPELLIRYENEEAVDDSQLPKDRFSAERLKGVDSTLKIQPAELGDSAVYLCASSLVFDRGRETQYFGPGTRLLVL.

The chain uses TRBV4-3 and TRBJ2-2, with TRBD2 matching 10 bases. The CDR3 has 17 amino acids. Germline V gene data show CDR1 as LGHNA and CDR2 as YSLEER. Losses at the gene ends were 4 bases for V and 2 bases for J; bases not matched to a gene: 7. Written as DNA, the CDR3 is TGCGCCAGCAGCCGATCTAGCGGGGGAACAAACACCGGGGAGCTGTTTTTT. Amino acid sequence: CASSRSSGGTNTGELFF.

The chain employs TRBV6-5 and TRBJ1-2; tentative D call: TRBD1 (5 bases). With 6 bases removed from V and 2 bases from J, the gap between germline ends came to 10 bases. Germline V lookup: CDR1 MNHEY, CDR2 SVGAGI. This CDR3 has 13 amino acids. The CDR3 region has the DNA TGTGCCAGCAGGCGGGACGGAAACTATGGCTACACCTTC. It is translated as CASRRDGNYGYTF.

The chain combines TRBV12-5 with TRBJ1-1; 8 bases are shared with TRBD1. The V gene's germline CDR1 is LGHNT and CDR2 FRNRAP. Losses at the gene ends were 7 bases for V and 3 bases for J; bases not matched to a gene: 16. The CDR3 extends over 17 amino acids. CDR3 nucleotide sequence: TGTGCTAGTGCCTGGGACAGGAGGGATGCCCAACACACTGAAGCTTTCTTT. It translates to CASAWDRRDAQHTEAFF.

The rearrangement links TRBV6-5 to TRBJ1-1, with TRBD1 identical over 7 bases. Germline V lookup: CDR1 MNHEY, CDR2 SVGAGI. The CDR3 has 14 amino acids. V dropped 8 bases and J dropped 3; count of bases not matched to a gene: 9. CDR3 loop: CASAPDRDHTEAFF. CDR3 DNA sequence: TGTGCCAGCGCTCCCGACAGGGATCACACTGAAGCTTTCTTT.

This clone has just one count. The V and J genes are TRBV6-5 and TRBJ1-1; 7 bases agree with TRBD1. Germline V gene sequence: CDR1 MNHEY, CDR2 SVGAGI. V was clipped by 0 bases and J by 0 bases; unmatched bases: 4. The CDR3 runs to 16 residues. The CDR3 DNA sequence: TGTGCCAGCAGTTACTCGACAACAGGGGTGAACACTGAAGCTTTCTTT. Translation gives CASSYSTTGVNTEAFF.

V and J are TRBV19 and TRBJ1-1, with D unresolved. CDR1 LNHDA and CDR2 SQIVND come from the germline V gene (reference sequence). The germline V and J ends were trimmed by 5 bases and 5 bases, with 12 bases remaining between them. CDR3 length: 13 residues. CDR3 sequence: CASSARQYTEAFF. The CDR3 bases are TGTGCCAGTAGTGCTCGACAATATACTGAAGCTTTCTTT.

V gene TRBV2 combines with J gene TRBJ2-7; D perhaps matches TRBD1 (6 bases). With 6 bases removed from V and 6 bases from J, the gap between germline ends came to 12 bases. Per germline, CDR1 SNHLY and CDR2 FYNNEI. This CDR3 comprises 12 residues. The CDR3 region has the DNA TGTGCCAGCAGGCCACAGGGACCCGAGCAGTACTTC. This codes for CASRPQGPEQYF.

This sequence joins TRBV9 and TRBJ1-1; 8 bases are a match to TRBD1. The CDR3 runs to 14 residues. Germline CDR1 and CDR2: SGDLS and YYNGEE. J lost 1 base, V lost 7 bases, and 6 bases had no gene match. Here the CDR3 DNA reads TGTGCCAGCTCCCAGGGGGCGACGAACACTGAAGCTTTCTTT. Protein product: CASSQGATNTEAFF.

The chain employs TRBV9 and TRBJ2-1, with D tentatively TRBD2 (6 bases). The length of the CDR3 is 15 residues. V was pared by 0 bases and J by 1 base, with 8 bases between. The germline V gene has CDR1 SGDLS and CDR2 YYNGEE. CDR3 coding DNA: TGTGCCAGCAGCGTAGTTGGACTATCCTACAATGAGCAGTTCTTC. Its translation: CASSVVGLSYNEQFF.

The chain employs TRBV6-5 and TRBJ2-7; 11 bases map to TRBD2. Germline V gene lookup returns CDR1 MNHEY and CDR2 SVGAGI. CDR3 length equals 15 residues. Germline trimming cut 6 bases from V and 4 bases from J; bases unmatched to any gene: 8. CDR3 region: CASSQLAGGRYEQYF. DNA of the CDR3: TGTGCCAGCAGCCAATTAGCGGGGGGGCGGTACGAGCAGTACTTC.

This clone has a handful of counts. This CDR3 reads CASSLPGTYEQYF. The CDR3 DNA follows: TGTGCCAGCAGCCTACCAGGTACCTACGAGCAGTACTTC. The rearrangement links TRBV7-2 to TRBJ2-7; no firm D call. Germline V gene lookup returns CDR1 SGHTA and CDR2 FQGNSA. Trimming left V 5 bases short and J 2 bases short, with 10 bases between. The CDR3 spans 13 residues.

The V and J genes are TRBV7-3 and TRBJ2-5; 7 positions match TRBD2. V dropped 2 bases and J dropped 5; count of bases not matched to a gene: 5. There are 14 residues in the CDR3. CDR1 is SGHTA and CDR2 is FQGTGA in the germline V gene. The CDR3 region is CASSLLGSGETQYF. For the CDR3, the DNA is TGTGCCAGCAGCTTATTGGGTAGCGGGGAGACCCAGTACTTC.

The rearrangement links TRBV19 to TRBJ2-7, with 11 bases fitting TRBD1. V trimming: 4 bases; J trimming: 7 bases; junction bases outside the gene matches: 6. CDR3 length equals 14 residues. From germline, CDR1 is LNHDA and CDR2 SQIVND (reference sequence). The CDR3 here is CASSTGQGAQEQYF. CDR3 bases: TGTGCCAGTAGTACCGGACAGGGGGCGCAGGAGCAGTACTTC.

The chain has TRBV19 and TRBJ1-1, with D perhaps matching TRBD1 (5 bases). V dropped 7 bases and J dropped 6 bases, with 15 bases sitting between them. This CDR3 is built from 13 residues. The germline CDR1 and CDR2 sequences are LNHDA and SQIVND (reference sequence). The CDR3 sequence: CASTLREIAEAFF. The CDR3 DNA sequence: TGTGCCAGTACCCTCAGGGAAATTGCTGAAGCTTTCTTT.

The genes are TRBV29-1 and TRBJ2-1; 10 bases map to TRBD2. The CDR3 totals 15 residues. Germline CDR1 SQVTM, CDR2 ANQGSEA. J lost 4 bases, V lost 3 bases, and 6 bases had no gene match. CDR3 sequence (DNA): TGCAGCGTTGAGCATCTAGCGGGGGTTTACAATGAGCAGTTCTTC. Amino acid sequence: CSVEHLAGVYNEQFF.

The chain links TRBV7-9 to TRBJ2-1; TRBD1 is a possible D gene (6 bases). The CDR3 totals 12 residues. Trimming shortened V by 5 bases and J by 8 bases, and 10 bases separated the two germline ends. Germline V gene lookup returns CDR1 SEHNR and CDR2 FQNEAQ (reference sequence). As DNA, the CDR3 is TGTGCCAGCAGCCGGACAGCCCATGAGCAGTTCTTC. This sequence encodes CASSRTAHEQFF.

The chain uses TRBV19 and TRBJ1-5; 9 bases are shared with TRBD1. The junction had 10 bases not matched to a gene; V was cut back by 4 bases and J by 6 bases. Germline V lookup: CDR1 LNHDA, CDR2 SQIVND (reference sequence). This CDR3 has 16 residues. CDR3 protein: CASSTLRDRAGQPQHF. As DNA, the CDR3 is TGTGCCAGTAGTACTCTCCGGGACAGGGCTGGTCAGCCCCAGCATTTT.

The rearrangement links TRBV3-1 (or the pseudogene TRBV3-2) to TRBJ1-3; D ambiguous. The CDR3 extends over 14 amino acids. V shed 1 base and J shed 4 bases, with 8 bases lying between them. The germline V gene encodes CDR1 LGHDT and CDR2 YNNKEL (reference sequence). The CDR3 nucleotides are TGTGCCAGCAGCCAAGGGGGAGGAGGAAACACCATATATTTT. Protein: CASSQGGGGNTIYF.

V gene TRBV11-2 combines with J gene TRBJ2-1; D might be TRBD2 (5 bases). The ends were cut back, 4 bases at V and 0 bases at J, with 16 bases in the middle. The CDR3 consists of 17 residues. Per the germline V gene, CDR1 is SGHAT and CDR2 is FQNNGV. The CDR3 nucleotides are TGTGCCAGCAGCTCCAGGCAGCTAGCAAGCTCCTACAATGAGCAGTTCTTC. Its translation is CASSSRQLASSYNEQFF.

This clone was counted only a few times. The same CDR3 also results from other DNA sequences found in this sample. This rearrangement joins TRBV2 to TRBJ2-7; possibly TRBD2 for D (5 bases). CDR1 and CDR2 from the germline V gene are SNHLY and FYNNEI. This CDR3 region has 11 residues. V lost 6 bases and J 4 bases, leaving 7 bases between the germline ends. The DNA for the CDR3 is TGTGCCAGCAGCTCGGGGTACGAGCAGTACTTC. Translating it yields CASSSGYEQYF.